Included here is one T cell receptor beta chain sequence, with context. Based on its abundance in the sample, this clonotype is medium-sized (0.01 to 0.1%). No cognate antigen has been identified for it. The input lacks base qualities; no much larger clone sits a single base away. The CDR3, from cysteine to phenylalanine, totals 15 residues. Of all the DNA, just the CDR3 is kept, 45 bases in frame from base 1. The germline ends are 14 bases apart after V is trimmed by 3 bases and J by 3 bases. Per the germline V gene, KGHSH is the CDR1 and LQKENI is the CDR2. This sample is part of a study of liver allograft versus peripheral blood T cells (dated by TCRdb to the early 2020s). Some background on the complete study: The study compared T cell receptor repertoires found within transplanted livers against repertoires in the peripheral blood of liver transplant recipients.

The sequencing machine was an Illumina MiSeq. The public reads were reanalyzed by TCRdb: fastp trimming at Q25, MiXCR alignment, in-frame beta chains only. Every entry covers one CDR3 protein and lists the most common genes and DNA from its rows. The table for this sample lists 8,800 or so distinct CDR3 sequences; about 18% of them were counted only once. Approximately 4% of the sample is in the top ten clones. The paper's findings and limits, for the study overall: The T cell receptor repertoires within liver allografts were reported to be different from the T cell receptor repertoires detected in peripheral blood.

The sequence is built from TRBV18 and TRBJ1-1; no confident D gene assignment can be made. The origin of this receptor is a human patient who had a liver transplant. Following a transplant, some T lymphocytes may have been derived from the graft donor. The CDR3 region: CASSPQGGEDTEAFF. At the DNA level, the sequence is TGTGCCAGCTCACCTCAAGGAGGAGAGGACACTGAAGCTTTCTTT.